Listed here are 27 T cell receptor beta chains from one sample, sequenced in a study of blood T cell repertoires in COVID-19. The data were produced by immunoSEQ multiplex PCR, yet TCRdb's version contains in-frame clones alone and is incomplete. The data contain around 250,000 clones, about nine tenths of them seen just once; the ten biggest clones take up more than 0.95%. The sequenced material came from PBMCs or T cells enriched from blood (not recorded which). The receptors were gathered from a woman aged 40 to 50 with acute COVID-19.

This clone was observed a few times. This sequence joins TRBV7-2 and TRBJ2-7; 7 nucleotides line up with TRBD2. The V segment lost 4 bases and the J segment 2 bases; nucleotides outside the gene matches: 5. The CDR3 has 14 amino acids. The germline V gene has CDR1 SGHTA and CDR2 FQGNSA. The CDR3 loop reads CASSSPGLPYEQYV. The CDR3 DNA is TGTGCCAGCAGCTCCCCGGGACTACCCTACGAGCAGTACGTC.

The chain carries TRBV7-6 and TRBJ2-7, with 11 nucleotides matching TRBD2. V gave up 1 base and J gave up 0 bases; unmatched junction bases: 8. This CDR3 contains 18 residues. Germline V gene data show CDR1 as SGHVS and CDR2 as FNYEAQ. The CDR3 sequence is CASSLGLAGGGISYEQYV. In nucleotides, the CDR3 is TGTGCCAGCAGCTTAGGGCTAGCGGGAGGAGGAATCTCCTACGAGCAGTACGTC.

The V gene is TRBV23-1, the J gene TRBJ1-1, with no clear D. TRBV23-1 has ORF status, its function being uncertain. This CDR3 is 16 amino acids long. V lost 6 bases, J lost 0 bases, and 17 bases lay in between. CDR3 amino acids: CASSLLASGMNTEAFF. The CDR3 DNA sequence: TGCGCCAGCAGCCTATTGGCCTCGGGGATGAACACTGAAGCTTTCTTT.

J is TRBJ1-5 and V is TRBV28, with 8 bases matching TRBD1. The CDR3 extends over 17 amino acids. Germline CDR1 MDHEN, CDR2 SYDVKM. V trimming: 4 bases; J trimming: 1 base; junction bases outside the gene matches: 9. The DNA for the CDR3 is TGTGCCAGCAGTTATCAGGGGGCCCGGGGGAGCAATCAGCCCCAGCATTTT. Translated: CASSYQGARGSNQPQHF.

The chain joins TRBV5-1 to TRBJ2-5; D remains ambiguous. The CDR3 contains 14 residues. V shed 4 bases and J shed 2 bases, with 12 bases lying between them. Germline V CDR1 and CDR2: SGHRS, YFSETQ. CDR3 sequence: CASSTSIGQETQYF. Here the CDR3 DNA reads TGCGCCAGCAGCACTTCGATCGGTCAAGAGACCCAGTACTTC.

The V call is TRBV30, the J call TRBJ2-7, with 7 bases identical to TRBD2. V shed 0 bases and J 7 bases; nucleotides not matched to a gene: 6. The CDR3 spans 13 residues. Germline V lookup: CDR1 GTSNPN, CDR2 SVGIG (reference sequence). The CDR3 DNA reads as TGTGCCTGGAGTGTAGGGAGGGCAAGTGAGCAGTACTTC. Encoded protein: CAWSVGRASEQYF.

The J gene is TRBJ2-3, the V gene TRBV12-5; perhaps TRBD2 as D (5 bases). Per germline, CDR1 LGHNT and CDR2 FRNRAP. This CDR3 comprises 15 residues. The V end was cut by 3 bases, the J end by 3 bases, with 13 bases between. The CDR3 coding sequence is TGTGCTAGTGGTTTTGGGAGCAGCTGGACAGATACGCAGTATTTT. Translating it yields CASGFGSSWTDTQYF. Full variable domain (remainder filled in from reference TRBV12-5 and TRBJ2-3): DARVTQTPRHKVTEMGQEVTMRCQPILGHNTVFWYRQTMMQGLELLAYFRNRAPLDDSGMPKDRFSAEMPDATLATLKIQPSEPRDSAVYFCASGFGSSWTDTQYFGPGTRLTVL.

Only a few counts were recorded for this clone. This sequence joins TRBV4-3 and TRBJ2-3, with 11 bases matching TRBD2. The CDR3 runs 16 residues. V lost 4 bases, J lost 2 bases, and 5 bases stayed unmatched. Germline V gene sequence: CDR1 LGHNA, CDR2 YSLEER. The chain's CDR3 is CASSRGTSGYTDTQYF. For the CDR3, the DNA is TGCGCCAGCAGCCGGGGGACTAGCGGATACACAGATACGCAGTATTTT.

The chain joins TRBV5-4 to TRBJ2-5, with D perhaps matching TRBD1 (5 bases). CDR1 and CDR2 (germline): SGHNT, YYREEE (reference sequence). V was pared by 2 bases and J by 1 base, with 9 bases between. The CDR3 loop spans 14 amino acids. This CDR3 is CASSLQDIQETQYF. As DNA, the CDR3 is TGTGCCAGCAGCTTACAGGATATCCAAGAGACCCAGTACTTC.

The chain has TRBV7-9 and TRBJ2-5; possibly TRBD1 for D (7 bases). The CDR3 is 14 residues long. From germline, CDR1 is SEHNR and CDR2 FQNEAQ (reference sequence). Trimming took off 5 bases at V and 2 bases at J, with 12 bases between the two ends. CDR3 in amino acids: CASSGAGGQETQYF. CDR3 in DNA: TGTGCCAGCAGCGGTGCAGGGGGGCAAGAGACCCAGTACTTC.

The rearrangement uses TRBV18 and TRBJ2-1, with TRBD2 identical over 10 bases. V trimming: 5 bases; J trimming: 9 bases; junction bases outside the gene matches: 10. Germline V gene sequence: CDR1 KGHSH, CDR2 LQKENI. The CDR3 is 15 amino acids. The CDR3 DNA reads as TGTGCCAGCTCATACCCGAGCGGGAGGGAGGGTGAGCAGTTCTTC. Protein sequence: CASSYPSGREGEQFF.

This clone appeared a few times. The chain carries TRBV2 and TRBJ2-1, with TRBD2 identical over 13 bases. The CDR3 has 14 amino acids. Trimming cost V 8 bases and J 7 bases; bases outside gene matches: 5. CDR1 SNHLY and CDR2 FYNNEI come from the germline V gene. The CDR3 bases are TGTGCCAGCGCCAGGACTAGCGGGGGAAATGAGCAGTTCTTC. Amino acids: CASARTSGGNEQFF.

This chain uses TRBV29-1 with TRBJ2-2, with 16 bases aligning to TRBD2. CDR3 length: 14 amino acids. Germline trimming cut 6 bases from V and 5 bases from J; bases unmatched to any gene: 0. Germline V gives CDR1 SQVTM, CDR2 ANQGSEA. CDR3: CSVGLAGGTGELFF. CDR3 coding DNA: TGCAGCGTGGGACTAGCGGGGGGGACCGGGGAGCTGTTTTTT.

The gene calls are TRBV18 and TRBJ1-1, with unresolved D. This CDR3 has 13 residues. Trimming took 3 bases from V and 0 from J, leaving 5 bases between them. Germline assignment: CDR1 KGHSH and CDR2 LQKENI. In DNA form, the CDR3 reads TGTGCCAGCTCACCTGAGATGAACACTGAAGCTTTCTTT. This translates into CASSPEMNTEAFF.

The CDR3 nucleotides read TGTGCCAGCAGCGAGCTAGCGGGAGCCCCAGATACGCAGTATTTT. Translated, it gives CASSELAGAPDTQYF. This rearrangement joins TRBV3-1 (or the pseudogene TRBV3-2) to TRBJ2-3; 10 bases map to TRBD2. This CDR3 comprises 15 residues. Germline V gene sequence: CDR1 LGHDT, CDR2 YNNKEL (reference sequence). The junction had 6 bases not matched to a gene; V was cut back by 5 bases and J by 4 bases.

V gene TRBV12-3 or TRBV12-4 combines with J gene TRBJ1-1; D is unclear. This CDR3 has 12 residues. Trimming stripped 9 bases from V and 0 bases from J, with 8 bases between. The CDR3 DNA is TGTGCCAGTAGATACCTGAACACTGAAGCTTTCTTT. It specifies CASRYLNTEAFF.

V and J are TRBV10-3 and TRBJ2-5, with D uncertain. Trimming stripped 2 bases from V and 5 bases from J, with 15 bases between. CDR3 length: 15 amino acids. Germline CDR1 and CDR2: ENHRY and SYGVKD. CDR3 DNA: TGTGCCATCAGTGAGGAAGGCCCTGCCAGGGAGACCCAGTACTTC. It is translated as CAISEEGPARETQYF.

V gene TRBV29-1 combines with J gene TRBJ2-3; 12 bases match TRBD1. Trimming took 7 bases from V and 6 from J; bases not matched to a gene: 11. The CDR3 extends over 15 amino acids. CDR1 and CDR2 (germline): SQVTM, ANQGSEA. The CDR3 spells CSATPGTGGSDTQYF. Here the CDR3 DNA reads TGCAGCGCAACTCCCGGGACAGGGGGCTCGGATACGCAGTATTTT.

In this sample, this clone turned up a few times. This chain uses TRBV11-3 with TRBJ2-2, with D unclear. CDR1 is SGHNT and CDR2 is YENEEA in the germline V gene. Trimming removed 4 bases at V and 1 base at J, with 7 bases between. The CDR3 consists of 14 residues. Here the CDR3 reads CASSSIMNTGELFF. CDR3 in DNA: TGTGCCAGCAGCTCAATCATGAACACCGGGGAGCTGTTTTTT.

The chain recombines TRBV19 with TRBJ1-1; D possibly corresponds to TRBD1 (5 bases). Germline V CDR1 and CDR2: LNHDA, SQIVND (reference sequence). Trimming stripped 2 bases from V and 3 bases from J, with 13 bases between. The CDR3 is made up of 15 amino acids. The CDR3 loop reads CASSINLGGDTEAFF. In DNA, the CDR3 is TGTGCCAGTAGTATAAATCTGGGGGGGGACACTGAAGCTTTCTTT.

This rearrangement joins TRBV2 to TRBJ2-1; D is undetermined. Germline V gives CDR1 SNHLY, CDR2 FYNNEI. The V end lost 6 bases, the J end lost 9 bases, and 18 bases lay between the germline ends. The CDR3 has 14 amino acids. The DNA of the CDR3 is TGTGCCAGCAGGGAAAGAGAGAGCGCGCCTGAGCAGTTCTTC. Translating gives CASRERESAPEQFF.

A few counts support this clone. CDR3 loop: CASSSKAGVYEQYF. Written as DNA, the CDR3 is TGTGCCAGCAGCTCGAAAGCGGGAGTATACGAGCAGTACTTC. The chain carries TRBV7-8 and TRBJ2-7, with 8 bases lining up with TRBD2. The germline CDR1 and CDR2 sequences are SGHVS and FQNEAQ. The CDR3 consists of 14 residues. J gave up 4 bases and V 4 bases, and 6 bases lay outside the gene matches.

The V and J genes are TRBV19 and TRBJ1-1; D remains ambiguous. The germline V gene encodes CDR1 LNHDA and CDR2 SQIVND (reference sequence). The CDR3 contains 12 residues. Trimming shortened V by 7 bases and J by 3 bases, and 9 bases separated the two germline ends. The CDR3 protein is CASMWEDTEAFF. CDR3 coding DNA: TGTGCCAGTATGTGGGAGGACACTGAAGCTTTCTTT.

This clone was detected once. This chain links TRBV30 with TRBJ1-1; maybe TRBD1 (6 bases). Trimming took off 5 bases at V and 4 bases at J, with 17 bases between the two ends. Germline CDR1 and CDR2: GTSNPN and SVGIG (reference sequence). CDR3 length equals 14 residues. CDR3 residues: CAWHIQGMGTEAFF. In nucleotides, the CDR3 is TGTGCCTGGCACATACAGGGAATGGGCACTGAAGCTTTCTTT.

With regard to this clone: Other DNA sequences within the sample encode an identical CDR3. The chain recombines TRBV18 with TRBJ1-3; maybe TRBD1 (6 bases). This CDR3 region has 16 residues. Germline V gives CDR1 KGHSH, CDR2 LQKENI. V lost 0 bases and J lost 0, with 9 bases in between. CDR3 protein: CASSPPGQSSGNTIYF. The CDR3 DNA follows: TGTGCCAGCTCACCACCCGGACAGAGCTCTGGAAACACCATATATTTT.

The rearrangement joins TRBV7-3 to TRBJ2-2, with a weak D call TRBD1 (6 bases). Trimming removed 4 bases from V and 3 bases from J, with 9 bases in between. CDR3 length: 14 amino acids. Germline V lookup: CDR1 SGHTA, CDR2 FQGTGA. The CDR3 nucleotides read TGTGCCAGCAGCTCCGGACAGCACACCGGGGAGCTGTTTTTT. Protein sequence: CASSSGQHTGELFF.

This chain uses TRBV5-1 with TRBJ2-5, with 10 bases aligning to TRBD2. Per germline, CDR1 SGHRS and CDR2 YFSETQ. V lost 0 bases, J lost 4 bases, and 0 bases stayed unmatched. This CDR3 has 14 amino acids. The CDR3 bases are TGCGCCAGCAGCTTGGGACTAGCGGGAGAGACCCAGTACTTC. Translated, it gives CASSLGLAGETQYF.